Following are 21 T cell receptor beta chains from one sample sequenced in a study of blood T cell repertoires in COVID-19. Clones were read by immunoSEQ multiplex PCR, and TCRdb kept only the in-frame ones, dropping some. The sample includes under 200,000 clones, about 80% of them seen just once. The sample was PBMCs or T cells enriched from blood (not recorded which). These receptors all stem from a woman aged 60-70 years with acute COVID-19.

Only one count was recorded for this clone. The CDR3 region has the DNA TGTGCCAGCGCGAACGGGCCCGCTAGCGGGAGGGCTGGAACCGGGGAGCTGTTTTTT. It specifies CASANGPASGRAGTGELFF. This chain links TRBV19 with TRBJ2-2; 12 bases agree with TRBD2. V shed 9 bases, J shed 5 bases, and the junction held 19 bases outside the gene matches. The length of the CDR3 is 19 residues. Per the germline V gene, CDR1 is LNHDA and CDR2 is SQIVND (reference sequence).

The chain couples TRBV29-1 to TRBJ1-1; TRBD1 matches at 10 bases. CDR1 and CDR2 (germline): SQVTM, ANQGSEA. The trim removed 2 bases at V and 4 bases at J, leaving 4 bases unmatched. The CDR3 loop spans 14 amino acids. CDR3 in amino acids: CSVEKRTGGTEAFF. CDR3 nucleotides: TGCAGCGTTGAAAAGAGGACAGGGGGCACTGAAGCTTTCTTT.

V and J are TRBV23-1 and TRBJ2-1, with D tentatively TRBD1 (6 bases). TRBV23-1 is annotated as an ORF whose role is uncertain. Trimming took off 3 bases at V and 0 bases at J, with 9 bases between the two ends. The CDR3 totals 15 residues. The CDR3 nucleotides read TGCGCCAGCAGTCAGGGGGCACCCTCCTACAATGAGCAGTTCTTC. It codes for CASSQGAPSYNEQFF.

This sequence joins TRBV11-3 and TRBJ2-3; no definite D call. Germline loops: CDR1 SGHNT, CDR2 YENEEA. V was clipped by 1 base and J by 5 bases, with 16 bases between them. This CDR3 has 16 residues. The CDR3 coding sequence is TGTGCCAGCAGCTTAGCACGCCGAGGCCACCAAGATACGCAGTATTTT. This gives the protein CASSLARRGHQDTQYF.

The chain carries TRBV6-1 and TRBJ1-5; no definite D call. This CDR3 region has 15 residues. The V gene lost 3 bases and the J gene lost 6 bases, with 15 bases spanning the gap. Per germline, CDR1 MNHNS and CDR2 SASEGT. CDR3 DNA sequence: TGTGCCAGCAGTGAGGCGAGTTCGGGTATTCAGCCCCAGCATTTT. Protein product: CASSEASSGIQPQHF.

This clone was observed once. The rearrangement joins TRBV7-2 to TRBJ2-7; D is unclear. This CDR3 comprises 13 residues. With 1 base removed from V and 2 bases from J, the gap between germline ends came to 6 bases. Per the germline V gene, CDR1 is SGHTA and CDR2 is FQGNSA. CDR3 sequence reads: CASSLGSAYEQYV. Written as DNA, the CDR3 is TGTGCCAGCAGCTTAGGATCAGCCTACGAGCAGTACGTC.

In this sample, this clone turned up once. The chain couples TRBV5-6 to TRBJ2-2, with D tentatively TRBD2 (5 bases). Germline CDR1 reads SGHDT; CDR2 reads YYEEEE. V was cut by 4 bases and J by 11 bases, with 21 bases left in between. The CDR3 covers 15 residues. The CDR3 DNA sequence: TGTGCCAGCAGCCAAGGACGGGAACCGACACGCGAGCTGTTTTTT. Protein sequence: CASSQGREPTRELFF.

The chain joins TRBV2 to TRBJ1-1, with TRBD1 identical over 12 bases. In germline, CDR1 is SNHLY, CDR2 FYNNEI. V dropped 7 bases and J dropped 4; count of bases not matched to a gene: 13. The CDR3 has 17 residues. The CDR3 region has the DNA TGTGCCAGCATTTCCGGGACAGGGGGCGCGGGGGCCACTGAAGCTTTCTTT. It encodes CASISGTGGAGATEAFF. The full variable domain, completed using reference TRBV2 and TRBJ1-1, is EPEVTQTPSHQVTQMGQEVILRCVPISNHLYFYWYRQILGQKVEFLVSFYNNEISEKSEIFDDQFSVERPDGSNFTLKIRSTKLEDSAMYFCASISGTGGAGATEAFFGQGTRLTVV.

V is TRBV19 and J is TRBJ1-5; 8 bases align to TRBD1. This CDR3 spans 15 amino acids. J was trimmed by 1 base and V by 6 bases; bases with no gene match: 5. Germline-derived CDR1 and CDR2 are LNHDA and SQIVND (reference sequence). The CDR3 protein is CASSTGGISNQPQHF. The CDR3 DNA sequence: TGTGCCAGTAGCACAGGGGGGATAAGCAATCAGCCCCAGCATTTT.

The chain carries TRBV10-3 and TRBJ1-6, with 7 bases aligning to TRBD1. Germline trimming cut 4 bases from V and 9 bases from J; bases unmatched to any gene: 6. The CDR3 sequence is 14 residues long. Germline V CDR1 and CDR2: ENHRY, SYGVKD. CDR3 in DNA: TGTGCCATCAGTGTGGAGGGGGCGGGTTCACCCCTCCACTTT. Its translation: CAISVEGAGSPLHF.

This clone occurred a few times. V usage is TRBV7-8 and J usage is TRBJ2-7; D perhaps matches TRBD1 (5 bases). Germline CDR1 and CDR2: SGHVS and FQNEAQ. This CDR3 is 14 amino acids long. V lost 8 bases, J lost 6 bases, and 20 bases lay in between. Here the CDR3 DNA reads TGTGCCAGCGGACCCAGGGTGGGGCGGACCGAGCAGTACTTC. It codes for CASGPRVGRTEQYF.

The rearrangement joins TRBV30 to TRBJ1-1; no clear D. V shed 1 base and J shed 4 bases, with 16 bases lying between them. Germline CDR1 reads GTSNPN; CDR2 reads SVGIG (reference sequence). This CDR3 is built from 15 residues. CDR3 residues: CAWSDWAQQGTEAFF. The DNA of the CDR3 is TGTGCCTGGAGTGATTGGGCCCAACAAGGCACTGAAGCTTTCTTT.

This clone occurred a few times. The CDR3 spells CASSPHQGALYF. CDR3 DNA: TGTGCCAGCAGCCCACATCAGGGGGCTTTGTACTTC. This chain uses TRBV3-1 (or the pseudogene TRBV3-2) with TRBJ2-7, with 8 bases identical to TRBD1. Trimming cost V 4 bases and J 12 bases; bases outside gene matches: 8. The CDR3 loop spans 12 amino acids. The germline V gene encodes CDR1 LGHDT and CDR2 YNNKEL (reference sequence).

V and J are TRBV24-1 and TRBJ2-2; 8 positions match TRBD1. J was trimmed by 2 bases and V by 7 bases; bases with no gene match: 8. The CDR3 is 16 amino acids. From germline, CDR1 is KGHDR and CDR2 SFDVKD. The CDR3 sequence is CATRQRGTGNTGELFF. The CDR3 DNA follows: TGTGCCACCAGACAACGGGGGACAGGCAACACCGGGGAGCTGTTTTTT.

The CDR3 region has the DNA TGTGCCAGCGAGCACCCTGGGACAGGGGTAGGATATGGCTACACCTTC. It is translated as CASEHPGTGVGYGYTF. This chain joins TRBV19 and TRBJ1-2, with 10 bases that match TRBD1. This CDR3 spans 16 amino acids. Germline CDR1 reads LNHDA; CDR2 reads SQIVND (reference sequence). J lost 5 bases, V lost 9 bases, and 15 bases had no gene match.

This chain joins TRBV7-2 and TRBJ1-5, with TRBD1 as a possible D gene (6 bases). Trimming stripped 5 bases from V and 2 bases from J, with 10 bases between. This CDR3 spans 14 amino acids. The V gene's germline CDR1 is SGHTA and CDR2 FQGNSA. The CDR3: CASSGRQGNQPQHF. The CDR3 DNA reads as TGTGCCAGCAGCGGACGACAGGGCAATCAGCCCCAGCATTTT.

In DNA, the CDR3 is TGTGCCAGCAGCAACTTCCGTAGGAGCTCCTACAATGAGCAGTTCTTC. It yields the protein CASSNFRRSSYNEQFF. The rearrangement links TRBV11-2 to TRBJ2-1; D not certain. The germline V gene has CDR1 SGHAT and CDR2 FQNNGV. V was trimmed by 5 bases and J by 0 bases, leaving 14 bases between them. The CDR3 runs 16 residues.

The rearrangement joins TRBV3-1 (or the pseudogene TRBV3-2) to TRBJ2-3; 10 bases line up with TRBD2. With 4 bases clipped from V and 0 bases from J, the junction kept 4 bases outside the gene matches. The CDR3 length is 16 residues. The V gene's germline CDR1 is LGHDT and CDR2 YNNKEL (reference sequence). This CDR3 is CASSPIAGGSTDTQYF. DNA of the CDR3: TGTGCCAGCAGCCCTATAGCGGGGGGAAGCACAGATACGCAGTATTTT.

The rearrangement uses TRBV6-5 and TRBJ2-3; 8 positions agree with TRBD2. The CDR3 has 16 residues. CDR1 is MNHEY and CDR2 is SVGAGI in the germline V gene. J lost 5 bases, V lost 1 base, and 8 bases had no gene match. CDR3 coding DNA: TGTGCCAGCAGTTACTATTCGGGAGGGCCCGGAGATACGCAGTATTTT. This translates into CASSYYSGGPGDTQYF.

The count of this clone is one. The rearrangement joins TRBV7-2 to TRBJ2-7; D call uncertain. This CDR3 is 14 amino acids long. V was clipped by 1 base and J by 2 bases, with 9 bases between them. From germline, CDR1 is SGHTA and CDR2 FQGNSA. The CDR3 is CASSLDRLAYEQYF. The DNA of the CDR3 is TGTGCCAGCAGCTTAGATCGACTGGCCTACGAGCAGTACTTC. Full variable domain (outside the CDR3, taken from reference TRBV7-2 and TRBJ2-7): GAGVSQSPSNKVTEKGKDVELRCDPISGHTALYWYRQSLGQGLEFLIYFQGNSAPDKSGLPSDRFSAERTGGSVSTLTIQRTQQEDSAVYLCASSLDRLAYEQYFGPGTRLTVT.

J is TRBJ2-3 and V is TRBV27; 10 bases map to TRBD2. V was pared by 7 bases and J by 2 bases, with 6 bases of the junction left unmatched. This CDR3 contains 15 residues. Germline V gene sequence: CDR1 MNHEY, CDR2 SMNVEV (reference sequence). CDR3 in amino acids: CASTALAGFTDTQYF. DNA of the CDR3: TGTGCCAGCACAGCACTAGCGGGGTTCACAGATACGCAGTATTTT.